These 10 T cell receptor beta chains came from one sample sequenced in a study of early T cells in non-severe SARS-CoV-2 infection. TCRdb reanalysed the 5' RACE reads using MiXCR and keeps one entry per CDR3 protein. This table holds 80,000 or so distinct CDR3 sequences, 11% to 15% found once. The sequenced material came from whole blood. Receptors were obtained from an adult who was a healthcare worker with PCR-confirmed SARS-CoV-2 infection or an uninfected control (not recorded which).

The chain is built from TRBV9 and TRBJ2-1, with 12 bases identical to TRBD2. CDR3 size: 18 residues. The V segment lost 4 bases and the J segment 0 bases; nucleotides outside the gene matches: 8. Germline loops: CDR1 SGDLS, CDR2 YYNGEE. CDR3 protein: CASSRGLAGGTSYNEQFF. The CDR3 nucleotides are TGTGCCAGCAGCCGAGGGCTAGCGGGGGGGACCTCCTACAATGAGCAGTTCTTC.

This clonotype showed up many times. The chain is built from TRBV7-6 and TRBJ2-1, with 11 bases aligning to TRBD2. CDR3 length: 16 residues. Trimming at V came to 5 bases and at J to 1 base, leaving 4 bases not matched to a gene. The germline V gene encodes CDR1 SGHVS and CDR2 FNYEAQ. The CDR3 protein is CASSPRLAGSYNEQFF. DNA for the CDR3: TGTGCCAGCAGCCCACGACTAGCGGGGTCCTACAATGAGCAGTTCTTC.

In this sample, this clonotype turned up many times. This chain connects TRBV2 to TRBJ2-3; D possibly corresponds to TRBD1 (5 bases). CDR1 SNHLY and CDR2 FYNNEI come from the germline V gene. V was pared by 3 bases and J by 6 bases, with 13 bases between. The CDR3 spans 14 residues. CDR3 nucleotides: TGTGCCAGCAGTGAGCAGGGATCCAGGGATACGCAGTATTTT. The encoded protein is CASSEQGSRDTQYF.

In its sample, this clonotype was seen a few times. The J gene is TRBJ2-7, the V gene TRBV6-2 or TRBV6-3; possibly TRBD1 for D (6 bases). Germline V gene data show CDR1 as MNHEY and CDR2 as SVGEGT. This CDR3 comprises 14 residues. V gave up 4 bases and J gave up 3 bases, with 13 bases separating them. The CDR3 protein is CASSFQGIYYEQYF. CDR3 bases: TGTGCCAGCAGTTTCCAGGGGATATACTACGAGCAGTACTTC.

The J gene is TRBJ2-7, the V gene TRBV6-2 or TRBV6-3; 9 nucleotides agree with TRBD1. The V gene end was trimmed by 2 bases and the J gene end by 5 bases; junction bases not matched to a gene: 4. This CDR3 contains 14 residues. CDR1 MNHEY and CDR2 SVGEGT come from the germline V gene. The CDR3 loop is CASSYGTGSHEQYF. The CDR3 DNA reads TGTGCCAGCAGTTACGGGACAGGGAGCCACGAGCAGTACTTC.

This clonotype was seen at least ten times. The chain joins TRBV10-3 to TRBJ2-1; D is unclear. Germline V gene sequence: CDR1 ENHRY, CDR2 SYGVKD. This CDR3 is built from 14 residues. V shed 11 bases and J shed 0 bases, with 14 bases lying between them. Here the CDR3 DNA reads TGTGCCGCCGGAAGCTTCGACTCCTACAATGAGCAGTTCTTC. Translating gives CAAGSFDSYNEQFF.

This clonotype has just a few counts. The chain links TRBV11-2 to TRBJ2-7, with D uncertain. Germline loops: CDR1 SGHAT, CDR2 FQNNGV. V was clipped by 1 base and J by 1 base, with 17 bases between them. There are 17 residues in the CDR3. In DNA form, the CDR3 reads TGTGCCAGCAGCTTAGGGCCACGGCGGATAAGGTCCTACGAGCAGTACTTC. The encoded protein is CASSLGPRRIRSYEQYF.

With regard to this clonotype: A much larger clone lies a single base off, so this may be a read error. The chain couples TRBV12-3 or TRBV12-4 to TRBJ2-3; D remains unclear. V was cut by 7 bases and J by 0 bases, with 2 bases left in between. The CDR3 consists of 11 residues. CDR3 loop: CASTSTDTQYF. The CDR3 DNA sequence: TGTGCCAGCACTAGCACAGATACGCAGTATTTT.

This clonotype has only a few counts. Mismatch with germline at one junction end may stem from a read error. This sequence joins TRBV14 and TRBJ2-1, with D tentatively TRBD2 (5 bases). The CDR3 is made up of 15 amino acids. Per the germline V gene, CDR1 is SGHDN and CDR2 is FVKESK. CDR3 sequence: CASSQVGGLYNEHFF. The CDR3 DNA follows: TGTGCCAGCAGCCAAGTCGGCGGGCTATACAATGAGCATTTCTTC.

This clonotype was seen a few times. The chain uses TRBV18 and TRBJ2-6, with 9 bases aligning to TRBD1. Trimming at V came to 2 bases and at J to 4 bases, leaving 9 bases not matched to a gene. The CDR3 loop spans 18 amino acids. Germline-derived CDR1 and CDR2 are KGHSH and LQKENI. The DNA of the CDR3 is TGTGCCAGCTCACCAAGGGGACAGGGTTCAATCGGGGCCAACGTCCTGACTTTC. It is translated as CASSPRGQGSIGANVLTF.